These 14 T cell receptor beta chains came from one sample sequenced in a study of yellow fever vaccine responses in identical twins. In TCRdb, the RT-PCR reads were re-called with MiXCR into one record per CDR3 protein. The table lists about 6,000 distinct CDR3 sequences, about 69% of them singletons. Sequenced here: T cells from blood (PBMCs), unsorted or a sorted subset (not recorded which), sampled before or after yellow fever vaccination (not recorded which). The source of these receptors is a woman aged 18-29 years who received the yellow fever vaccine.

This chain links TRBV29-1 with TRBJ2-7; TRBD1 is a possible D gene (6 bases). The CDR3 has 12 residues. The germline CDR1 and CDR2 sequences are SQVTM and ANQGSEA. V lost 6 bases and J lost 0, with 9 bases in between. CDR3 sequence reads: CSVRTVSYEQYF. The CDR3 nucleotides are TGCAGCGTGCGGACAGTCTCCTACGAGCAGTACTTC.

This clonotype was seen a few times. V gene TRBV7-4 combines with J gene TRBJ1-1; D not certain. The CDR3 covers 15 residues. Trimming left V 3 bases short and J 1 base short, with 12 bases between. CDR1 is SGHVT, CDR2 SQSDAQ, per germline. The chain's CDR3 is CASSFTRRRNTEAFF. The CDR3 nucleotides are TGTGCCAGCAGCTTCACCCGACGAAGGAACACTGAAGCTTTCTTT.

The chain carries TRBV28 and TRBJ1-4; D gene uncertain. Trimming removed 6 bases at V and 5 bases at J, with 19 bases between. Per the germline V gene, CDR1 is MDHEN and CDR2 is SYDVKM. This CDR3 has 16 amino acids. CDR3 DNA sequence: TGTGCCAGCAGGATTCAAACGGCCAGAATAAATGAAAAACTGTTTTTT. Translation: CASRIQTARINEKLFF.

The chain carries TRBV2 and TRBJ1-6; unclear D gene. The CDR3 has 13 amino acids. The ends were cut back, 4 bases at V and 12 bases at J, with 13 bases in the middle. Germline assignment: CDR1 SNHLY and CDR2 FYNNEI. The CDR3 reads CASSGLPGEPLHF. CDR3 bases: TGTGCCAGCAGTGGACTGCCTGGGGAACCCCTCCACTTT.

The J gene is TRBJ2-1, the V gene TRBV7-3, with a possible D match to TRBD2 (5 bases). The CDR3 has 13 residues. The germline gives CDR1 SGHTA, CDR2 FQGTGA. V was pared by 1 base and J by 9 bases, with 10 bases between. CDR3 bases: TGTGCCAGCAGCTTAATTCGGGATTCTGAGCAGTTCTTC. It translates to CASSLIRDSEQFF.

The J gene is TRBJ1-5, the V gene TRBV6-1, with D uncertain. The germline V gene encodes CDR1 MNHNS and CDR2 SASEGT. The length of the CDR3 is 13 residues. Trimming cost V 6 bases and J 5 bases, with 11 bases left between them. The CDR3 DNA sequence: TGTGCCAGCAGCCGGAACAGCGATCAGCCCCAGCATTTT. Translated, it gives CASSRNSDQPQHF.

The chain is built from TRBV12-3 or TRBV12-4 and TRBJ1-5; D gene uncertain. The CDR3 covers 13 residues. Trimming shortened V by 6 bases and J by 0 bases, and 6 bases separated the two germline ends. CDR3 region: CASREDSNQPQHF. CDR3 DNA: TGTGCCAGCAGGGAGGATAGCAATCAGCCCCAGCATTTT.

The J gene is TRBJ2-1, the V gene TRBV11-2; possible D gene TRBD2, 5 bases. The CDR3 has 13 residues. Trimming cost V 4 bases and J 9 bases, with 13 bases left between them. Germline-derived CDR1 and CDR2 are SGHAT and FQNNGV. DNA for the CDR3: TGTGCCAGCAGCTCCTTTGGTGCGGGTGAGCAGTTCTTC. Protein sequence: CASSSFGAGEQFF.

This clonotype was counted a single time. This chain links TRBV29-1 with TRBJ2-1; 8 nucleotides agree with TRBD1. Losses at the gene ends were 3 bases for V and 7 bases for J; bases not matched to a gene: 5. In germline, CDR1 is SQVTM, CDR2 ANQGSEA. This CDR3 comprises 13 residues. Written as DNA, the CDR3 is TGCAGCGTTGACGTAACAGGGGGGAATGAGCAGTTCTTC. Its translation: CSVDVTGGNEQFF.

This clonotype was counted only a few times. The rearrangement uses TRBV7-8 and TRBJ1-3; TRBD1 is a possible D gene (6 bases). Looked up from germline, CDR1 is SGHVS and CDR2 is FQNEAQ. The CDR3 is made up of 15 amino acids. Trimming left V 3 bases short and J 0 bases short, with 9 bases between. Here the CDR3 DNA reads TGTGCCAGCAGCTTCCGGGACAACTCTGGAAACACCATATATTTT. Amino acid sequence: CASSFRDNSGNTIYF.

The chain employs TRBV10-1 and TRBJ2-1, with D uncertain. Germline CDR1 is WNHNN and CDR2 is SYGVQD (reference sequence). V was shortened by 4 bases and J by 9 bases, with 13 bases between the two germline ends. The CDR3 loop spans 13 amino acids. CDR3 coding DNA: TGCGCCAGCAGTGCTAACTCCGCTGGTGAGCAGTTCTTC. This sequence encodes CASSANSAGEQFF.

This chain connects TRBV11-1 to TRBJ2-7; 10 bases fit TRBD2. Losses at the gene ends were 0 bases for V and 2 bases for J; bases not matched to a gene: 4. This CDR3 comprises 16 residues. CDR1 and CDR2 (germline): SGHAT, FQDESV (reference sequence). The CDR3 loop is CASSLAGTSVPYEQYF. CDR3 DNA sequence: TGTGCCAGCAGCTTAGCCGGGACTAGCGTTCCCTACGAGCAGTACTTC. The entire variable domain, with the rest obtained from reference TRBV11-1 and TRBJ2-7, is as follows: EAEVAQSPRYKITEKSQAVAFWCDPISGHATLYWYRQILGQGPELLVQFQDESVVDDSQLPKDRFSAERLKGVDSTLKIQPAELGDSAMYLCASSLAGTSVPYEQYFGPGTRLTVT.

J is TRBJ2-1 and V is TRBV5-6, with D possibly being TRBD2 (6 bases). CDR3 length equals 13 residues. From germline, CDR1 is SGHDT and CDR2 YYEEEE. V was trimmed by 2 bases and J by 8 bases, leaving 11 bases between them. The CDR3 sequence: CASSLAGPHEQFF. CDR3 DNA: TGTGCCAGCAGCTTAGCGGGTCCCCATGAGCAGTTCTTC.

The DNA of the CDR3 is TGTGCCAGCAGTGGAATGTCTATGGGTGACGAGCAGTACTTC. Amino acid sequence: CASSGMSMGDEQYF. The J gene is TRBJ2-7, the V gene TRBV2; D is unclear. The V end was cut by 4 bases, the J end by 5 bases, with 15 bases between. The CDR3 runs to 14 residues. Looked up from germline, CDR1 is SNHLY and CDR2 is FYNNEI.